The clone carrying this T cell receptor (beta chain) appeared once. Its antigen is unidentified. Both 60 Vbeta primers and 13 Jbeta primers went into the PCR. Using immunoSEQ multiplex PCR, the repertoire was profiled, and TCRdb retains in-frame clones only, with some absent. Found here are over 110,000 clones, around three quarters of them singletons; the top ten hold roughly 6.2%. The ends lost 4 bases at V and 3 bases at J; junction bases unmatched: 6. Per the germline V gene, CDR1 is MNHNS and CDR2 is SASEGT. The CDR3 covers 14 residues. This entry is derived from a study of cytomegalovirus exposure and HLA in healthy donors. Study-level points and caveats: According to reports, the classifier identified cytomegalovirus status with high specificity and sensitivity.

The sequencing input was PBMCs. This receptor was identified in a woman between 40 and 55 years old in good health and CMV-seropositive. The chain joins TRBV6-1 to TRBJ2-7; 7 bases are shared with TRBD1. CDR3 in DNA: TGTGCCAGCAGTGTTGGGACAGTGGGCTACGAGCAGTACTTC. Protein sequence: CASSVGTVGYEQYF.